What follows are 14 T cell receptor beta chains derived from one specimen sequenced in a study of metastatic and nonmetastatic thyroid tumors. TCRdb reprocessed the PCR reads using MiXCR. The sample lists about 37,000 clones, less than 15% occurring once. The entire patient cohort was treatment-naive prior to thyroid surgery. The sequenced sample consisted of blood. The receptor source for this set is a female donor with papillary thyroid cancer or a benign thyroid nodule (not recorded which). Some clones in this sample may be carry-over from other donors' samples.

This clone was detected only a few times. The chain recombines TRBV6-5 with TRBJ1-3, with D tentatively TRBD1 (6 bases). Germline V gene data show CDR1 as MNHEY and CDR2 as SVGAGI. The CDR3 is 18 residues long. The V end lost 6 bases, the J end lost 0 bases, and 21 bases lay between the germline ends. The CDR3 loop is CASSGYPGTSYSGNTIYF. The CDR3 DNA sequence: TGTGCCAGCAGCGGATATCCCGGGACATCCTACTCTGGAAACACCATATATTTT.

This clone was observed at least ten times. V gene TRBV6-1 combines with J gene TRBJ1-5, with TRBD1 identical over 7 bases. The V gene end was trimmed by 8 bases and the J gene end by 4 bases; junction bases not matched to a gene: 2. There are 12 residues in the CDR3. Germline CDR1 MNHNS, CDR2 SASEGT. The CDR3 spells CASRDRNQPQHF. CDR3 nucleotide sequence: TGTGCCAGCCGGGACAGAAATCAGCCCCAGCATTTT.

This clone was picked up many times. The CDR3 sequence: CASSLDQTGGTYEQYF. The CDR3 bases are TGTGCCAGCAGCTTAGATCAGACAGGCGGTACCTACGAGCAGTACTTC. The chain recombines TRBV11-2 with TRBJ2-7; tentative D call: TRBD1 (6 bases). The germline CDR1 and CDR2 sequences are SGHAT and FQNNGV. With 0 bases removed from V and 2 bases from J, the gap between germline ends came to 14 bases. The CDR3 is 16 amino acids.

The chain has TRBV28 and TRBJ2-7; possibly TRBD1 or TRBD2 for D (5 bases each). The germline V gene has CDR1 MDHEN and CDR2 SYDVKM. V was pared by 3 bases and J by 4 bases, with 10 bases between. This CDR3 spans 13 amino acids. This chain's CDR3 is CASSFGGRYEQYF. The CDR3 DNA is TGTGCCAGCAGTTTTGGGGGTCGGTACGAGCAGTACTTC.

There are many counts of this clone. V usage is TRBV30 and J usage is TRBJ1-4; D not certain. Between the trimmed V and J ends, which lost 3 bases and 8 bases, there was a span of 13 bases. Germline V gene lookup returns CDR1 GTSNPN and CDR2 SVGIG (reference sequence). This CDR3 contains 13 residues. The CDR3 here is CAWSGGSGEKLFF. CDR3 sequence (DNA): TGTGCCTGGAGCGGAGGGTCGGGGGAAAAACTGTTTTTT.

This clone was recorded many times. Germline is not matched at one junction end, which may reflect a read error. CDR3 protein: CASSLGANTEAFF. The CDR3 DNA sequence: TGTGCTAGCAGCCTCGGGGCTAACACTGAAGCTTTCTTT. The chain employs TRBV7-7 and TRBJ1-1, with D tentatively TRBD1 (5 bases). CDR1 and CDR2 (germline): SSHAT, FNYEAQ (reference sequence). The CDR3 totals 13 residues.

This clone was seen many times. This chain joins TRBV4-1 and TRBJ2-3, with unresolved D. Trimming stripped 1 base from V and 6 bases from J, with 11 bases between. Germline values: CDR1 MGHRA, CDR2 YSYEKL. The CDR3 is 14 amino acids. The CDR3 coding sequence is TGCGCCAGCAGCCAAGGAGCCGCTCTCGATACGCAGTATTTT. Protein sequence: CASSQGAALDTQYF.

This clone was detected only a few times. The chain recombines TRBV28 with TRBJ2-7, with D unresolved. Trimming stripped 4 bases from V and 3 bases from J, with 7 bases between. CDR1 is MDHEN, CDR2 SYDVKM, per germline. CDR3 length: 12 amino acids. The CDR3 DNA is TGTGCCAGCAGTTCAACGGTCTACGAGCAGTACTTC. This translates into CASSSTVYEQYF.

The table lists this clone with many counts. The CDR3 region has the DNA TGTGCCAGCAGCGTGGGGGCGGCTGGGGCCAACGTCCTGACTTTC. Its protein product is CASSVGAAGANVLTF. The chain combines TRBV9 with TRBJ2-6; TRBD1 is a possible D gene (6 bases). Germline lookup yields CDR1 SGDLS and CDR2 YYNGEE. The CDR3 loop spans 15 amino acids. Trimming took 2 bases from V and 2 from J, leaving 8 bases between them.

V and J are TRBV5-6 and TRBJ2-7; 11 bases are a match to TRBD2. The ends lost 4 bases at V and 0 bases at J; junction bases unmatched: 6. This CDR3 is 16 amino acids long. The germline gives CDR1 SGHDT, CDR2 YYEEEE. In DNA, the CDR3 is TGTGCCAGCAGCGCCAGACTAGCGGGAATCTCCTACGAGCAGTACTTC. It codes for CASSARLAGISYEQYF.

Many counts were recorded for this clone. The chain uses TRBV18 and TRBJ1-3; D is unclear. Germline assignment: CDR1 KGHSH and CDR2 LQKENI. The CDR3 consists of 14 residues. Trimming took off 1 base at V and 1 base at J, with 5 bases between the two ends. In nucleotides, the CDR3 is TGTGCCAGCTCACCACAGGGTTCTGGAAACACCATATATTTT. This translates into CASSPQGSGNTIYF.

Remarks on this clone: A much larger clone lies a single base off, so this may be a read error. The chain employs TRBV11-2 and TRBJ1-4; D perhaps matches TRBD1 (6 bases). The V gene's germline CDR1 is SGHAT and CDR2 FQNNGV. The CDR3 is 12 amino acids. This CDR3 is CANSQSRGKLFF. The CDR3 DNA reads as TGTGCCAACAGCCAATCAAGGGGGAAACTGTTTTTT.

This clone was seen a handful of times. The V call is TRBV25-1, the J call TRBJ2-1; 7 bases agree with TRBD2. Unmatched junction bases numbered 3, after V lost 3 bases and J lost 4 bases. The germline CDR1 and CDR2 sequences are MGHDK and SYGVNS. This CDR3 region has 14 residues. DNA for the CDR3: TGTGCCAGCAGTGACCAGCGGGAATACAATGAGCAGTTCTTC. This gives the protein CASSDQREYNEQFF.

This clone was seen ten or more times. The V call is TRBV5-1, the J call TRBJ1-3; TRBD1 is a possible D gene (6 bases). Germline V gene data show CDR1 as SGHRS and CDR2 as YFSETQ. V was shortened by 0 bases and J by 4 bases, with 17 bases between the two germline ends. The length of the CDR3 is 17 residues. In DNA form, the CDR3 reads TGCGCCAGCAGCTTGGCTGGACAGAGGATAGGAGGAAACACCATATATTTT. The encoded protein is CASSLAGQRIGGNTIYF. The full variable domain, rest sourced from reference TRBV5-1 and TRBJ1-3, is KAGVTQTPRYLIKTRGQQVTLSCSPISGHRSVSWYQQTPGQGLQFLFEYFSETQRNKGNFPGRFSGRQFSNSRSEMNVSTLELGDSALYLCASSLAGQRIGGNTIYFGEGSWLTVV.